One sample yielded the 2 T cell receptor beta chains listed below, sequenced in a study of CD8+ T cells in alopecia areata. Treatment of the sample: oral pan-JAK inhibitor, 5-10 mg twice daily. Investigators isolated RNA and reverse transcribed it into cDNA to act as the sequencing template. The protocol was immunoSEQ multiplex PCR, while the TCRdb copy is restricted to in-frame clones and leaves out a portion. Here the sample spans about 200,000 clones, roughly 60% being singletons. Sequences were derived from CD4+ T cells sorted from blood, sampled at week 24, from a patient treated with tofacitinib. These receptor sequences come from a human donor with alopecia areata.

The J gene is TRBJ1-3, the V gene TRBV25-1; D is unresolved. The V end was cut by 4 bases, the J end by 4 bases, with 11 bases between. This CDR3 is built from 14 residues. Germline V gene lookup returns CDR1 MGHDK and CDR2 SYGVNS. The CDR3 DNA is TGTGCCAGCAGTGGGGCTAAAGGAGGAAACACCATATATTTT. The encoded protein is CASSGAKGGNTIYF.

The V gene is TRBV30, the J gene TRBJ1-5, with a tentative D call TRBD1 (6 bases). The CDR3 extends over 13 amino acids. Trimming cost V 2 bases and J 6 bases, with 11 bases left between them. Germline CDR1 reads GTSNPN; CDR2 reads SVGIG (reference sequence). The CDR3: CAWSPGVSQPQHF. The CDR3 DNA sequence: TGTGCCTGGAGTCCAGGGGTCTCTCAGCCCCAGCATTTT.